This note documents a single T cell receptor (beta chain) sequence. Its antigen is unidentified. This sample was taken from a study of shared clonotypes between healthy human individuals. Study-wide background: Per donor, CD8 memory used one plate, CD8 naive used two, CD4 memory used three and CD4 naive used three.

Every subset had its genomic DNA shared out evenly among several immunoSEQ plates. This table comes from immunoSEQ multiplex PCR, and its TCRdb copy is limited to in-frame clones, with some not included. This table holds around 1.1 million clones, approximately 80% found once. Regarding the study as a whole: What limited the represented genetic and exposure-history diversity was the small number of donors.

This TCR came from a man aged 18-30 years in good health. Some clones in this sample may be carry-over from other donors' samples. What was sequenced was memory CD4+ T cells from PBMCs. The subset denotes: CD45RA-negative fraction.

This chain's CDR3 is CASSLGPRVEETQYF. The CDR3 bases are TGCGCCAGCAGCTTGGGCCCCAGAGTTGAAGAGACCCAGTACTTC. The chain has TRBV5-1 and TRBJ2-5; D is uncertain. The ends were cut back, 0 bases at V and 3 bases at J, with 12 bases in the middle. The CDR3 length is 15 residues. CDR1 and CDR2 from the germline V gene are SGHRS and YFSETQ.